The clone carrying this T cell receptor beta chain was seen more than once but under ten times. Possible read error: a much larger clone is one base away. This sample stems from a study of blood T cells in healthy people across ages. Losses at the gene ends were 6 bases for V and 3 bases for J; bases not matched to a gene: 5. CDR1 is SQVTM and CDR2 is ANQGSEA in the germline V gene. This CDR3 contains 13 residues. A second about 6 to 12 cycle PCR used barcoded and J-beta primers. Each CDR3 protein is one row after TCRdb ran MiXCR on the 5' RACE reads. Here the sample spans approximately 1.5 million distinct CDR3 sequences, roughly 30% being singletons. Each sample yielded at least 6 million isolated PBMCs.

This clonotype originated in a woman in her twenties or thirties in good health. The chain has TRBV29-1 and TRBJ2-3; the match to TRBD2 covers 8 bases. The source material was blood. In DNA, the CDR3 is TGCAGCGTGAAAGCGGGAGAAACAGATACGCAGTATTTT. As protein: CSVKAGETDTQYF.